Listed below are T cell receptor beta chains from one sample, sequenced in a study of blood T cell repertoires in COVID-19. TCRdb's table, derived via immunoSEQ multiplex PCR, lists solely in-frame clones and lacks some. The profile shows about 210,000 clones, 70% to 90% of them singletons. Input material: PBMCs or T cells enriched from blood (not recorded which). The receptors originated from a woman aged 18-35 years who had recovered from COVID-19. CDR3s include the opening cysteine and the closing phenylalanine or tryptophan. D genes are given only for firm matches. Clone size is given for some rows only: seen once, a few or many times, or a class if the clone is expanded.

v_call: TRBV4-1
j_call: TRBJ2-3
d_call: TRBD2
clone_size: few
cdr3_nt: TGCGCCAGCAGCCATTCTAGCGGGGGGGCAACAGATACGCAGTATTTT
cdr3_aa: CASSHSSGGATDTQYF

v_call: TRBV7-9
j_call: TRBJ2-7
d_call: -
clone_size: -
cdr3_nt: TGTGCCAGCAGCTTGGGCGGGGACCACGAGCAGTACTTC
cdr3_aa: CASSLGGDHEQYF

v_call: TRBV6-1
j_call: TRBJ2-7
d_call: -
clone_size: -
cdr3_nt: TGTGCCAGCAGTGAAGTGGGCACGACCTACGAGCAGTACTTC
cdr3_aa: CASSEVGTTYEQYF

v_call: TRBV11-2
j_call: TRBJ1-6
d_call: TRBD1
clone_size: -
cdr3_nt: TGTGCCAGCAGCCTGCAGGGGGCAGGTTCACCCCTCCACTTT
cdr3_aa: CASSLQGAGSPLHF

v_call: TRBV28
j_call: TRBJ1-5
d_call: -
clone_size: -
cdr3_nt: TGTGCCAGCAGTTGGACAGCCCTGGTTAGTCAGCCCCAGCATTTT
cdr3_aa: CASSWTALVSQPQHF

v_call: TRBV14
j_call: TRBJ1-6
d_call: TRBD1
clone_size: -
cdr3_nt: TGTGCCAGCAGCACAGGGGTCCCCTGGTCACCCCTCCACTTT
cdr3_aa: CASSTGVPWSPLHF

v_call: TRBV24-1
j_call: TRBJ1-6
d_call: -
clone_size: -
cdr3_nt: TGTGCCACCAGTGTTTTGAGCCAGGAGGAGCAACCCCTCCACTTT
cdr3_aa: CATSVLSQEEQPLHF

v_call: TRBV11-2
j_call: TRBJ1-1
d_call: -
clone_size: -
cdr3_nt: TGTGCCAGCAGCCAACAGGGCTTGAACACTGAAGCTTTCTTT
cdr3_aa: CASSQQGLNTEAFF

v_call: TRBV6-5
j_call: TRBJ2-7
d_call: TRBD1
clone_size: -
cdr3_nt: TGTGCCAGCAGTTGGCAGGGGGCCGGGGAGCAGTACTTC
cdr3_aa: CASSWQGAGEQYF

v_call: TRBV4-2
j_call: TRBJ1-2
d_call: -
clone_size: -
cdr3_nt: TGTGCCAGCAGCCAGGCGGACACAGCCTATGGCTACACCTTC
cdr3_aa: CASSQADTAYGYTF

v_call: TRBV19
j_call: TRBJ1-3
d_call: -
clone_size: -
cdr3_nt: TGTGCCAGTAGAACTGGGGGGGCTGGAAACACCATATATTTT
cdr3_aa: CASRTGGAGNTIYF

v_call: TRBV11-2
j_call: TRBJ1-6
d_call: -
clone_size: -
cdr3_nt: TGTGCCAGCAGCTCATCAGGGTACAGTTCACCCCTCCACTTT
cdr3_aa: CASSSSGYSSPLHF

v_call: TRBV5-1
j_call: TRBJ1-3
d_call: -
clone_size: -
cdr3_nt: TGCGCCAGCAGCTTGGCGAGCTCTGGAAACACCATATATTTT
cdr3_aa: CASSLASSGNTIYF

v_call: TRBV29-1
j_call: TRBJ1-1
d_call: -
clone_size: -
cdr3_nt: TGCAGCGTTGATCGGAGCATGAACACTGAAGCTTTCTTT
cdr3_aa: CSVDRSMNTEAFF

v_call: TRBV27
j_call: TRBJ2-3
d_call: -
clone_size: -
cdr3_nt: TGTGCCAGCAGGTGGGGGGGGCGGGGAGATACGCAGTATTTT
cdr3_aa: CASRWGGRGDTQYF

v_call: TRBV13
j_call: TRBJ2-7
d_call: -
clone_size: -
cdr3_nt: TGTGCCAGCAGCGCATCTACCTACGAGCAGTACTTC
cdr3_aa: CASSASTYEQYF

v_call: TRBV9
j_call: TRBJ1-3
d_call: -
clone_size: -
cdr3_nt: TGTGCCAGCAGCGCGGACAGAGCAAGCTCTGGAAACACCATATATTTT
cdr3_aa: CASSADRASSGNTIYF

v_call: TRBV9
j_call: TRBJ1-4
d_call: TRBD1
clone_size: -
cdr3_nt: TGTGCCAGCAGCGTAGGGGACAGGGGGCTTAATGAAAAACTGTTTTTT
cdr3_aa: CASSVGDRGLNEKLFF

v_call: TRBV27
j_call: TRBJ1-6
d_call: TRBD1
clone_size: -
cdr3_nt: TGTGCCAGCAGTCTGAGGGGGCTTGTGGATTCACCCCTCCACTTT
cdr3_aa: CASSLRGLVDSPLHF

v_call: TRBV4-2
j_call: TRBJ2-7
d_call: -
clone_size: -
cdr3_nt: TGTGCCAGCAGCCAAGATAGCGCGAGCTCCTACGAGCAGTACTTC
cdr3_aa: CASSQDSASSYEQYF

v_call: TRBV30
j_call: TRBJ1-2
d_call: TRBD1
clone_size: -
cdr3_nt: TGTGCCTGGAGTGGGGACAGGCCCCTAAACTATGGCTACACCTTC
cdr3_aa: CAWSGDRPLNYGYTF

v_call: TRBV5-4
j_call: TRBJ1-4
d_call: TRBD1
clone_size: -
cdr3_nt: TGTGCCAGCCACCGGAACCGGGACAGACGAGCTGCAACTAATGAAAAACTGTTTTTT
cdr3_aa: CASHRNRDRRAATNEKLFF

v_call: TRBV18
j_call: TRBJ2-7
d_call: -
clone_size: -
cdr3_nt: TGTGCCAGCTCATCTTCCAGGGGGGACGAGCAGTACTTC
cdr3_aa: CASSSSRGDEQYF

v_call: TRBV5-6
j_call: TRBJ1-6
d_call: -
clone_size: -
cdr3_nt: TGTGCCAGCAGCTTGGTTCAGGGAAAGTATCCGGATTCACCCCTCCACTTT
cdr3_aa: CASSLVQGKYPDSPLHF

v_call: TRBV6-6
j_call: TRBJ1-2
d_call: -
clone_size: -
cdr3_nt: TGTGCCAGCAGTTCTCGGACAGCTTATAACTATGGCTACACCTTC
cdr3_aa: CASSSRTAYNYGYTF

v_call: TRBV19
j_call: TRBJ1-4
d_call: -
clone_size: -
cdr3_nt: TGTGCCAGTAGTTTGAAAACTGGGAGGGAAAAACTGTTTTTT
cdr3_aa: CASSLKTGREKLFF

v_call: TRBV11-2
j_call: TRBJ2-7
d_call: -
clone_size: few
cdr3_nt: TGTGCCAGCAGCTTACTCGGTAAAGTCTACGAGCAGTACTTC
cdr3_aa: CASSLLGKVYEQYF

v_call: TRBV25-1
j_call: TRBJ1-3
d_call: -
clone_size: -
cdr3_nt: TGTGCCAGCAGTCCCAAAACGGGAACTGGAAACACCATATATTTT
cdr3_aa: CASSPKTGTGNTIYF

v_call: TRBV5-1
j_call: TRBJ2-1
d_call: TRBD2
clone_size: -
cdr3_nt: TGCGCCAGCAGCCGCGAGCGGGGGGATCACAATGAGCAGTTCTTC
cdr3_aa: CASSRERGDHNEQFF

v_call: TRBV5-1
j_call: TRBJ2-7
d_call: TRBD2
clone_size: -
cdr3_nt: TGCGCCAGCAGCCCCCCAATAGCGGGGGGCTCCTACGAGCAGTACTTC
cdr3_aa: CASSPPIAGGSYEQYF

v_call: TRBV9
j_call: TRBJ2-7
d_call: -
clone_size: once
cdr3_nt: TGTGCCAGCACCGTAAACGGGGTCTGGGGATCCTACGAGCAGTACTTC
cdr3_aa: CASTVNGVWGSYEQYF

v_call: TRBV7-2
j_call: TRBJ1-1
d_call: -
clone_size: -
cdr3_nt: TGTGCCAGCAGCTTACATCCGAACACTGAAGCTTTCTTT
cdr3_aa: CASSLHPNTEAFF

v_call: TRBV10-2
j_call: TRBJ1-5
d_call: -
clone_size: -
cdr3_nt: TGCGCCAGCAGTGATGGTTTTGGCAGAACAGATCAGCCCCAGCATTTT
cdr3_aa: CASSDGFGRTDQPQHF

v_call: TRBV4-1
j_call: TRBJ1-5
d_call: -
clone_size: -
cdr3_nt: TGCGCCAGCAGCCAAGATAGCCAGGGGACTCAGCCCCAGCATTTT
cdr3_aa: CASSQDSQGTQPQHF

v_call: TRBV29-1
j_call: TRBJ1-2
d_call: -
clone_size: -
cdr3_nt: TGCAGCGTTGTAGAGGGGCTGGATGGCTACACCTTC
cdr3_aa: CSVVEGLDGYTF

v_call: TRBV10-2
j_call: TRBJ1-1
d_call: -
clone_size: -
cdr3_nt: TGCGCCAGCAAGCGGGAACTACACACTGAAGCTTTCTTT
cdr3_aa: CASKRELHTEAFF

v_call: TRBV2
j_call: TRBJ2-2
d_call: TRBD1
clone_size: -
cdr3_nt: TGTGCCAGCAGTCCCATGACAGGGGTCAACACCGGGGAGCTGTTTTTT
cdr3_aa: CASSPMTGVNTGELFF

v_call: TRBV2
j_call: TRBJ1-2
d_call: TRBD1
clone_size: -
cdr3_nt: TGTGCCAGCAGTGAGGAGACAGGGATCTATGGCTACACCTTC
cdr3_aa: CASSEETGIYGYTF

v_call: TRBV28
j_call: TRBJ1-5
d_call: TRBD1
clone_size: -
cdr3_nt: TGTGCCAGCAGTTTAGGACAGGGTAACAATCAGCCCCAGCATTTT
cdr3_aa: CASSLGQGNNQPQHF

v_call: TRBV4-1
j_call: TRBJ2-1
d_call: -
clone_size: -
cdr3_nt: TGCGCCAGCAGCCCATCTAGCAGGCTGGGGCAGTTCTTC
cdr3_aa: CASSPSSRLGQFF

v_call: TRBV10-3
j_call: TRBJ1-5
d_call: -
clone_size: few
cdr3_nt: TGTGCCATCAGTGAGTCGGGCAGTCAATTCGGGGAGCCCCAGCATTTT
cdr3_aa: CAISESGSQFGEPQHF

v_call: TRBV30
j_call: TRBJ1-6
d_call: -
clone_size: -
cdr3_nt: TGTGCCTGGAGCGTTTCCGGTAATTCACCCCTCCACTTT
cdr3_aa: CAWSVSGNSPLHF

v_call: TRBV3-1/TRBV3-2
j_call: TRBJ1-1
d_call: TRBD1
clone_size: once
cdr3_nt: TGTGCCAGCAGCCAAGGGGACAGGATGAACACTGAAGCTTTCTTT
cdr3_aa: CASSQGDRMNTEAFF

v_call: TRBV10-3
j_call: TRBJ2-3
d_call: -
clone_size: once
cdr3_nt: TGTGCCATCAGTGCCGCAGGGATGAGCGCAGATACGCAGTATTTT
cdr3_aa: CAISAAGMSADTQYF

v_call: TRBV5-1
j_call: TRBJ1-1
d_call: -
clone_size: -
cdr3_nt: TGCGCCAGCAGCTTGGCGATAGGGGACATTGAAGCTTTCTTT
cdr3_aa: CASSLAIGDIEAFF

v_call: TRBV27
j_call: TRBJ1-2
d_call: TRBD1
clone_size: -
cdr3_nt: TGTGCCAGCAGTTTATCAGTCCAGGGGGGCGGCTACACCTTC
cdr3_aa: CASSLSVQGGGYTF

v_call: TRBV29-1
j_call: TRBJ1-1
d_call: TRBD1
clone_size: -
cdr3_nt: TGCAGCGAGCAAAGGGGGCCCGACACTGAAGCTTTCTTT
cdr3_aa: CSEQRGPDTEAFF

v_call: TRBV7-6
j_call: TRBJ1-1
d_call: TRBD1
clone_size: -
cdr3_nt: TGTGCCAGCAGTTTAGCACCCACAGGGGGGGGCACTGAAGCTTTCTTT
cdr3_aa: CASSLAPTGGGTEAFF

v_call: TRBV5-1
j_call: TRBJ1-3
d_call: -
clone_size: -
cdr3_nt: TGCGCCAGCAGCTTGGCTCTCGGAGACACCATATATTTT
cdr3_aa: CASSLALGDTIYF

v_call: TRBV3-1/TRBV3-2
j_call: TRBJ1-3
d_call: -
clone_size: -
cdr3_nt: TGTGCCAGCAGCCAAGCTGGGGGGGGGTCTGGAAACACCATATATTTT
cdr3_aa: CASSQAGGGSGNTIYF

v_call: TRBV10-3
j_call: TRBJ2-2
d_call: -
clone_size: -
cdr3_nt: TGTGCCATTTTACGTGATAGCGCGTTGAACACCGGGGAGCTGTTTTTT
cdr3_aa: CAILRDSALNTGELFF

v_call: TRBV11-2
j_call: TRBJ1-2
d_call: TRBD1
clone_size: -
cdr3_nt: TGTGCCAGCAGACCGACAGGGAACTATGGCTACACCTTC
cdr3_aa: CASRPTGNYGYTF

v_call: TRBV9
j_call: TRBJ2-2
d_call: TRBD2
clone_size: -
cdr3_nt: TGTGCCAGCAGCGTAGTGGTGCTAGCGGGGACCGGGGAGCTGTTTTTT
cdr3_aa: CASSVVVLAGTGELFF

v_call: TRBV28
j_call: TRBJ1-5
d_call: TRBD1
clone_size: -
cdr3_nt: TGTGCCAGCAGTTCCGGGACAGGTAGGAATCAGCCCCAGCATTTT
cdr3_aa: CASSSGTGRNQPQHF

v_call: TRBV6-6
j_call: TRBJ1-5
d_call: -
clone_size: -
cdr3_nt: TGTGCCAGCAGTCCCTACAATCAGCCCCAGCATTTT
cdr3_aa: CASSPYNQPQHF

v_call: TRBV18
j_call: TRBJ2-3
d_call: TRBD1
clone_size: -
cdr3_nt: TGTGCCAGCTCACCGTGGGACAGAATCACAGATACGCAGTATTTT
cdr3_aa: CASSPWDRITDTQYF